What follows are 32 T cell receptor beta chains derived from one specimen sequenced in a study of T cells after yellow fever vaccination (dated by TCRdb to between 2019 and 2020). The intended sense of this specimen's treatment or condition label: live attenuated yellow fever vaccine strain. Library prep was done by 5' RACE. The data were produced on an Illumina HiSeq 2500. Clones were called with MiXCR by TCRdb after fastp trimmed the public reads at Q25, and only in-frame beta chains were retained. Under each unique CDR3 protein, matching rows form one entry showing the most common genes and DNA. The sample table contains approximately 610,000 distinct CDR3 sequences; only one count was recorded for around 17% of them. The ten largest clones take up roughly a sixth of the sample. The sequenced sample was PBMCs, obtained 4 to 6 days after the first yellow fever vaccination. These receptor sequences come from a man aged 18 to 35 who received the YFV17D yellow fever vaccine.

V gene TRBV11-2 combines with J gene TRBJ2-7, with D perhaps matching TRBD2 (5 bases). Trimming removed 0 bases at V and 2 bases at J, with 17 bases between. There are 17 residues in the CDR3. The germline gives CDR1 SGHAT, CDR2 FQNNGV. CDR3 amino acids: CASSLDQIQSGPYEQYF. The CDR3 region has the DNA TGTGCCAGCAGCTTAGATCAAATCCAAAGCGGCCCCTACGAGCAGTACTTC.

CDR3 in amino acids: CASSFTGGAPNEQFF. CDR3 coding DNA: TGTGCCAGCAGCTTCACCGGGGGGGCCCCGAATGAGCAGTTCTTC. This rearrangement joins TRBV5-4 to TRBJ2-1, with 8 bases identical to TRBD2. V lost 2 bases, J lost 7 bases, and 8 bases stayed unmatched. The CDR3 totals 15 residues. Germline lookup yields CDR1 SGHNT and CDR2 YYREEE (reference sequence).

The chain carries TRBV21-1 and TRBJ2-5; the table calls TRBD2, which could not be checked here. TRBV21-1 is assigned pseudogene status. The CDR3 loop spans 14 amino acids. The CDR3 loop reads CASSDSGGGETQYF. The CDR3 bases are TGTGCCAGCAGTGACTCCGGGGGGGGAGAGACCCAGTACTTC.

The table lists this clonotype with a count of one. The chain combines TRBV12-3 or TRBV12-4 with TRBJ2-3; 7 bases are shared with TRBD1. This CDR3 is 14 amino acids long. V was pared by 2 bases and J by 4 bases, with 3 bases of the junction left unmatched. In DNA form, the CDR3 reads TGTGCCAGCAGTTTAACACAGGGGCCAGATACGCAGTATTTT. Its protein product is CASSLTQGPDTQYF.

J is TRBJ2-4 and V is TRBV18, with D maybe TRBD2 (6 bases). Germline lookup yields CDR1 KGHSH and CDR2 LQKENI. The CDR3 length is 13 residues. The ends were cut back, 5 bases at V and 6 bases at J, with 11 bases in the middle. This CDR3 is CASSGGRGNIQYF. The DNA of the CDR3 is TGTGCCAGCTCAGGAGGGCGGGGAAACATTCAGTACTTC.

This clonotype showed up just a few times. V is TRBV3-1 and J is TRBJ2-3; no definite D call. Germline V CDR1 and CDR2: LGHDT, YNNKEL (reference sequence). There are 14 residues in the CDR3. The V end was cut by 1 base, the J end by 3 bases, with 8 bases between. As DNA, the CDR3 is TGTGCCAGCAGCCAAGGAATGGGTACAGATACGCAGTATTTT. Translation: CASSQGMGTDTQYF.

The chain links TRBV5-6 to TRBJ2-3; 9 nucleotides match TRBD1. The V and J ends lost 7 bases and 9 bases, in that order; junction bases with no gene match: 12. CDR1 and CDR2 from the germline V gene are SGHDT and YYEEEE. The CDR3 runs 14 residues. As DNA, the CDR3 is TGTGCCAGCCTTATGGGACAGGGCAAAGAAACGCAGTATTTT. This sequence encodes CASLMGQGKETQYF.

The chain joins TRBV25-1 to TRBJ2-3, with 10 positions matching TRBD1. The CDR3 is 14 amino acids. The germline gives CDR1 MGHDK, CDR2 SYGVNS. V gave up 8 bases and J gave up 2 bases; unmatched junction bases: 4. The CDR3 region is CASQDRGHTDTQYF. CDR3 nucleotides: TGTGCCAGCCAAGACAGGGGGCACACAGATACGCAGTATTTT.

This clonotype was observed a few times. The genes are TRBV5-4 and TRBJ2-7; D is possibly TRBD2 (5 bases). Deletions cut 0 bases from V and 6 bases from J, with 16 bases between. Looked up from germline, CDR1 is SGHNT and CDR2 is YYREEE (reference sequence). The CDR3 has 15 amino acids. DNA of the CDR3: TGTGCCAGCAGCTTGGGAGTTATCGGGGAAAGCGAGCAGTACGTC. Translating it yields CASSLGVIGESEQYV.

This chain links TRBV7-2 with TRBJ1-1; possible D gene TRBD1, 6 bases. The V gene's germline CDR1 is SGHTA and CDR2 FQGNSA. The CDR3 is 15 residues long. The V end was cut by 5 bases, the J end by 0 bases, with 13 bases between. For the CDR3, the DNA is TGTGCCAGCAGCGCTTGGACAGCCTTGAACACTGAAGCTTTCTTT. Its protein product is CASSAWTALNTEAFF. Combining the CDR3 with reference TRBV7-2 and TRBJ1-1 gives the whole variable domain GAGVSQSPSNKVTEKGKDVELRCDPISGHTALYWYRQSLGQGLEFLIYFQGNSAPDKSGLPSDRFSAERTGGSVSTLTIQRTQQEDSAVYLCASSAWTALNTEAFFGQGTRLTVV.

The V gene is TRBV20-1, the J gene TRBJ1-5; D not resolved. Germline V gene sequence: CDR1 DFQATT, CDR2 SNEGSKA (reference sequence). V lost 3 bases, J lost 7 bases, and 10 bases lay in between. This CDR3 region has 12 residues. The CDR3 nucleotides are TGCAGTGCTAGCAGGAGCTTACAGCCCCAGCATTTT. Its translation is CSASRSLQPQHF.

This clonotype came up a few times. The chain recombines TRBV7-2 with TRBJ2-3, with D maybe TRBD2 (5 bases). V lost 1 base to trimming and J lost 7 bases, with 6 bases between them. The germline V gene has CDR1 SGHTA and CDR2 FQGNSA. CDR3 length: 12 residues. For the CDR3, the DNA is TGTGCCAGCAGCTTAGTCGGGAATACGCAGTATTTT. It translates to CASSLVGNTQYF.

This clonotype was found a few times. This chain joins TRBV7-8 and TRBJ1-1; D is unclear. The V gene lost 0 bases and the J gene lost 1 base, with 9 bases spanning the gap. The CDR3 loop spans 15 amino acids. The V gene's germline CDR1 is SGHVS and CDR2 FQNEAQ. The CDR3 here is CASSLAEGENTEAFF. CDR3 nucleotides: TGTGCCAGCAGCTTAGCGGAGGGAGAGAACACTGAAGCTTTCTTT.

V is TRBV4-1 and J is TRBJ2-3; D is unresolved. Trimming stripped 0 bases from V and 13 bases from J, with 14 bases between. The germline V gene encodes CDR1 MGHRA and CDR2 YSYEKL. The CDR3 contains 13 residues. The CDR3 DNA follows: TGCGCCAGCAGCCAAGATCGGCACTTAGGAAAGTATTTT. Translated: CASSQDRHLGKYF.

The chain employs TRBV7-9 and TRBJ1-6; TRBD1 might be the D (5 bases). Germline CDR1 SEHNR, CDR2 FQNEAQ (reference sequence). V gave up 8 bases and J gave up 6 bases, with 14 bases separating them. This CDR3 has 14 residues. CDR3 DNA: TGTGCCAGCGCCCGGTCCGGGGGTAATTCACCCCTCCACTTT. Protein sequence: CASARSGGNSPLHF.

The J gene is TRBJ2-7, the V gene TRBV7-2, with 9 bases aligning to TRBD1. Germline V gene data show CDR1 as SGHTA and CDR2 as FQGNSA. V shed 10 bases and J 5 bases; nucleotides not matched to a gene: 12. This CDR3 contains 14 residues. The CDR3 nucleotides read TGTGCCAACCAACCGGGACAGGGAGTCCACGAGCAGTACGTC. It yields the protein CANQPGQGVHEQYV.

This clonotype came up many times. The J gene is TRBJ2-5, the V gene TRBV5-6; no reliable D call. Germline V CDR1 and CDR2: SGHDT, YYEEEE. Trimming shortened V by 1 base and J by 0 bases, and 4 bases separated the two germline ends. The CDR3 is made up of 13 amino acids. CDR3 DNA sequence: TGTGCCAGCAGCTTGTTCCACCAAGAGACCCAGTACTTC. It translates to CASSLFHQETQYF. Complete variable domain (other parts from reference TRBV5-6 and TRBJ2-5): DAGVTQSPTHLIKTRGQQVTLRCSPKSGHDTVSWYQQALGQGPQFIFQYYEEEERQRGNFPDRFSGHQFPNYSSELNVNALLLGDSALYLCASSLFHQETQYFGPGTRLLVL.

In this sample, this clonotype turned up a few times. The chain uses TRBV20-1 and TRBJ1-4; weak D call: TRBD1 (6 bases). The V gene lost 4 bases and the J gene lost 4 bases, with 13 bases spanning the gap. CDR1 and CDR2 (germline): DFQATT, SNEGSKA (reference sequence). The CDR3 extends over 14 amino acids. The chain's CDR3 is CSATTGGRNEKLFF. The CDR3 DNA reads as TGCAGTGCTACTACCGGGGGGCGTAATGAAAAACTGTTTTTT.

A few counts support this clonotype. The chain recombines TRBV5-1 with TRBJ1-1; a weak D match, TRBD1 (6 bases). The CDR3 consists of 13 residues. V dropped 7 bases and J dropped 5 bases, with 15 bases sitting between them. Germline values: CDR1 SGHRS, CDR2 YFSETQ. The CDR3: CASYSTGSTEAFF. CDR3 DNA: TGCGCCAGCTATTCAACAGGGTCTACTGAAGCTTTCTTT.

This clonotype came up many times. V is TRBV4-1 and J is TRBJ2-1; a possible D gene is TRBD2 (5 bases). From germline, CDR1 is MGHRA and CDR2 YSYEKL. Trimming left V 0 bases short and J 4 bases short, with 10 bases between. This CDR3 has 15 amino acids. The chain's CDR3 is CASSQDPQRYNEQFF. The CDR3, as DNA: TGCGCCAGCAGCCAAGATCCCCAGCGGTACAATGAGCAGTTCTTC.

CDR3 bases: TGCGCCAGCAGTAAGGACAGGGGTGACACAGATACGCAGTATTTT. Its protein is CASSKDRGDTDTQYF. The genes are TRBV5-1 and TRBJ2-3; 9 bases line up with TRBD1. This CDR3 is built from 15 residues. Germline CDR1 is SGHRS and CDR2 is YFSETQ. After removal of 5 bases from V and 2 bases from J, the junction contained 6 bases not matched to a gene. Full variable domain (remainder filled in from reference TRBV5-1 and TRBJ2-3): KAGVTQTPRYLIKTRGQQVTLSCSPISGHRSVSWYQQTPGQGLQFLFEYFSETQRNKGNFPGRFSGRQFSNSRSEMNVSTLELGDSALYLCASSKDRGDTDTQYFGPGTRLTVL.

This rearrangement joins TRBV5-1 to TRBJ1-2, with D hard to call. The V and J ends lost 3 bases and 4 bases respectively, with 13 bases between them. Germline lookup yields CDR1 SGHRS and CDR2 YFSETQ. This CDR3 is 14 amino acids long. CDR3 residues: CASSSMDGSYGYTF. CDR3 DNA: TGCGCCAGCAGCTCGATGGACGGCTCCTATGGCTACACCTTC. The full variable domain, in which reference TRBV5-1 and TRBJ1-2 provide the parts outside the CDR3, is KAGVTQTPRYLIKTRGQQVTLSCSPISGHRSVSWYQQTPGQGLQFLFEYFSETQRNKGNFPGRFSGRQFSNSRSEMNVSTLELGDSALYLCASSSMDGSYGYTFGSGTRLTVV.

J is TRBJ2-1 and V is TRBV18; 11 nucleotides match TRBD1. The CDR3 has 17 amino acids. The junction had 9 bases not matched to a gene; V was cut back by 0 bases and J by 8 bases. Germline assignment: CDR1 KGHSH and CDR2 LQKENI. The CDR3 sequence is CASSPPVGQGENYEQFF. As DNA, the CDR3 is TGTGCCAGCTCACCACCGGTGGGACAGGGGGAGAACTATGAGCAGTTCTTC.

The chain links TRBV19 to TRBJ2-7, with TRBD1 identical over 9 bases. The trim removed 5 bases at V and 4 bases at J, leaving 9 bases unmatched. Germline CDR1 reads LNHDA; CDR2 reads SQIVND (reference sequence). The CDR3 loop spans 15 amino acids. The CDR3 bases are TGTGCCAGTAGTCGGCCGGGACAGGGCATTTACGAGCAGTACGTC. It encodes CASSRPGQGIYEQYV.

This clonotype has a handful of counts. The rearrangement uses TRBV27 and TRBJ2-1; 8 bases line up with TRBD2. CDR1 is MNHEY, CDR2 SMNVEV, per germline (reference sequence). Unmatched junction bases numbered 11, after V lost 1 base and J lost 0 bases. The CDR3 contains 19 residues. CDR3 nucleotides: TGTGCCAGCAGTTTATACGAGGGAGCGGGGGAGAGCTCCTACAATGAGCAGTTCTTC. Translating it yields CASSLYEGAGESSYNEQFF.

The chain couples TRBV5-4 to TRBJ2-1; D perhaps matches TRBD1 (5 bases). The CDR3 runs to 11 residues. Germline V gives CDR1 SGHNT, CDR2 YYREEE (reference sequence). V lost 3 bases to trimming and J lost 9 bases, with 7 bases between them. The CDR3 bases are TGTGCCAGCAGCTCACAGGTTGAGCAGTTCTTC. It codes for CASSSQVEQFF. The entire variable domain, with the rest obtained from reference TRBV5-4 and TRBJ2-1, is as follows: ETGVTQSPTHLIKTRGQQVTLRCSSQSGHNTVSWYQQALGQGPQFIFQYYREEENGRGNFPPRFSGLQFPNYSSELNVNALELDDSALYLCASSSQVEQFFGPGTRLTVL.

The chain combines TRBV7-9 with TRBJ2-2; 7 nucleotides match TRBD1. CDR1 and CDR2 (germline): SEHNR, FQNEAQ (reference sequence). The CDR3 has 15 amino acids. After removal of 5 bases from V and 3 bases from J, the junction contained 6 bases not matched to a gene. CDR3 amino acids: CASSRTGDHTGELFF. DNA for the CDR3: TGTGCCAGCAGCCGGACAGGAGACCACACCGGGGAGCTGTTTTTT.

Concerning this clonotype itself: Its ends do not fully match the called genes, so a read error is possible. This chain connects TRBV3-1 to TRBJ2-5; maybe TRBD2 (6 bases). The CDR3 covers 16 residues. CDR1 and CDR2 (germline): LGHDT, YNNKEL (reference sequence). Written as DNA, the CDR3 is TGTGCCTGCAGCCAGCGGGTCTCTTGTCTACAAGAGACCCAGTACTTC. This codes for CACSQRVSCLQETQYF.

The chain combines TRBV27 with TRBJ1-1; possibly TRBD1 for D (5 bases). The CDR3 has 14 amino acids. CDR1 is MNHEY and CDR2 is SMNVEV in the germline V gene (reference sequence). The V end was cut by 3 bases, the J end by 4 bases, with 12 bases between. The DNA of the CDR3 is TGTGCCAGCAGTTTCTCCCGGGGGGGCACTGAAGCTTTCTTT. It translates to CASSFSRGGTEAFF.

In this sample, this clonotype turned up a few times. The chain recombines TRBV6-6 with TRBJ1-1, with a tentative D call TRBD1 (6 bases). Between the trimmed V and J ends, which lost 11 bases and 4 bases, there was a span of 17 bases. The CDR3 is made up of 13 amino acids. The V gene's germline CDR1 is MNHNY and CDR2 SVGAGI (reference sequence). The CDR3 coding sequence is TGTGCCGGTCGGAGGGGGGCGGGCACTGAAGCTTTCTTT. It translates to CAGRRGAGTEAFF.

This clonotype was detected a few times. DNA of the CDR3: TGTGCCAGCAGCTTGGGGGGAAGTCCTAACTATGGCTACACCTTC. Residues: CASSLGGSPNYGYTF. V is TRBV5-5 and J is TRBJ1-2; D is unclear. Germline V lookup: CDR1 SGHKS, CDR2 YYEKEE (reference sequence). V was shortened by 0 bases and J by 0 bases, with 9 bases between the two germline ends. The CDR3 loop spans 15 amino acids.

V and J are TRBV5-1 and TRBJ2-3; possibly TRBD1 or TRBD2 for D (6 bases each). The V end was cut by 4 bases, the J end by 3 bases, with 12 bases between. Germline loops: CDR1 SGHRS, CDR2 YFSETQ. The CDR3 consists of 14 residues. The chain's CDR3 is CASSLWGATDTQYF. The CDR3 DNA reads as TGCGCCAGCAGCCTCTGGGGGGCGACAGATACGCAGTATTTT.